This TCR beta chain is from a study of blood T cells in healthy people across ages. Germline CDR1 DFQATT, CDR2 SNEGSKA (reference sequence). V was pared by 6 bases and J by 0 bases, with 11 bases between. The CDR3 has 13 residues. A minimum of 7 million PBMCs was isolated per sample. PCR was performed a second time for roughly 7 to 11 cycles using a sample-barcoded 5' primer and a J-beta primer mix. TCRdb re-called the 5' RACE reads through MiXCR, storing one row per CDR3 protein. The sample yields about 780,000 distinct CDR3 sequences, approximately 67% seen once. The chain couples TRBV20-1 to TRBJ1-2; no reliable D call. The origin of this receptor is a man aged 30-40 years in good health. Sequencing was done on a sample of blood. For the CDR3, the DNA is TGCAGTGCCCCCCGCCCATCTAACTATGGCTACACCTTC. Its translation is CSAPRPSNYGYTF.